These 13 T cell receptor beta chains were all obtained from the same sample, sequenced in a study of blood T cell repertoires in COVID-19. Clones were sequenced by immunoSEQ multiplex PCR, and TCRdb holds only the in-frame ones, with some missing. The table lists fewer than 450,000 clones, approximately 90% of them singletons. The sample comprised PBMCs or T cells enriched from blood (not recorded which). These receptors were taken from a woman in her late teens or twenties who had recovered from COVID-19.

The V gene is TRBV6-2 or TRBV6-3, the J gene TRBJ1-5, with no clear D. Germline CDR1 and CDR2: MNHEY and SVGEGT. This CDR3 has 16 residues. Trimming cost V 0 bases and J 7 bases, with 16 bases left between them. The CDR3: CASSYSDPREGQPQHF. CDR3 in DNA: TGTGCCAGCAGTTACTCGGACCCTCGGGAGGGCCAGCCCCAGCATTTT.

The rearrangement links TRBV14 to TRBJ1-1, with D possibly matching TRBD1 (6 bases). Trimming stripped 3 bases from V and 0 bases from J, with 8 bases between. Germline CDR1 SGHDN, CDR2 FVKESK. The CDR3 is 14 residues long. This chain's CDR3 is CASSQGTLNTEAFF. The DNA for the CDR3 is TGTGCCAGCAGCCAGGGGACACTGAACACTGAAGCTTTCTTT.

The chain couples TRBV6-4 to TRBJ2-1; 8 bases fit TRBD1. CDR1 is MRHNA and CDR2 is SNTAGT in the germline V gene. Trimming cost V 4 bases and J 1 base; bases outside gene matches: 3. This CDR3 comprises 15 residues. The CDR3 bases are TGTGCCAGCAGTGTGGACAGGGTTTCCTACAATGAGCAGTTCTTC. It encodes CASSVDRVSYNEQFF.

CDR3 bases: TGTGCCAGCAGTACTAGTCCAGCACATACGCAGTATTTT. It encodes CASSTSPAHTQYF. V usage is TRBV28 and J usage is TRBJ2-3, with D possibly being TRBD2 (5 bases). This CDR3 is 13 amino acids long. V was shortened by 5 bases and J by 7 bases, with 13 bases between the two germline ends. Germline-derived CDR1 and CDR2 are MDHEN and SYDVKM.

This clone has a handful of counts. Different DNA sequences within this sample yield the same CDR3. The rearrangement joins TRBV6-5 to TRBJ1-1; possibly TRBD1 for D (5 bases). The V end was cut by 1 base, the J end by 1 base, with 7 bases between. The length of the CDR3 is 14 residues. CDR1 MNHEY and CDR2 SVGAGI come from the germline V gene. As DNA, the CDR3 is TGTGCCAGCAGTTACTTGCAGGGGAACACTGAAGCTTTCTTT. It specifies CASSYLQGNTEAFF.

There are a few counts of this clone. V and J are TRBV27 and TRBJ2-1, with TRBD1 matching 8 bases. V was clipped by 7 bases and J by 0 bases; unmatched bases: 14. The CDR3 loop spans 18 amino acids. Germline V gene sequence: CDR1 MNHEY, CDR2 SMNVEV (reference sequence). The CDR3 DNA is TGTGCCAGCAATAACCGGGACAGGTCCGGGAACTCCTACAATGAGCAGTTCTTC. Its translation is CASNNRDRSGNSYNEQFF.

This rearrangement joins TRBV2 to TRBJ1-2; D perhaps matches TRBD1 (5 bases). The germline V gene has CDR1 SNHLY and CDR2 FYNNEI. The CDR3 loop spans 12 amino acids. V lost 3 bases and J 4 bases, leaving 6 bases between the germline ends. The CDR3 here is CASSDDSYGYTF. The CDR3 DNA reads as TGTGCCAGCAGTGACGACAGCTATGGCTACACCTTC.

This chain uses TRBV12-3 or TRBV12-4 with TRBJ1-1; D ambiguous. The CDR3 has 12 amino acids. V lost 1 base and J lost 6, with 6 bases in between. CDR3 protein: CASSLGGAEAFF. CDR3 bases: TGTGCCAGCAGTTTAGGCGGCGCTGAAGCTTTCTTT.

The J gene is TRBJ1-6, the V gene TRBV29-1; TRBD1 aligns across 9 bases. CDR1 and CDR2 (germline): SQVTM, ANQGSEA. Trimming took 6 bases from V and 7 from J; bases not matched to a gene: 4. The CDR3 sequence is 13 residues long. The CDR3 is CSVAGTGNSPLHF. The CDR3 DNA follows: TGCAGCGTCGCCGGGACAGGGAATTCACCCCTCCACTTT.

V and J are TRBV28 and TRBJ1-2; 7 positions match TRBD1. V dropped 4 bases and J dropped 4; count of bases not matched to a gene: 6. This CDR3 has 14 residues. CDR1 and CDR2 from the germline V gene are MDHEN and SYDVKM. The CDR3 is CASSSRTGSYGYTF. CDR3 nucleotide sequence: TGTGCCAGCAGTTCTAGGACAGGCTCCTATGGCTACACCTTC.

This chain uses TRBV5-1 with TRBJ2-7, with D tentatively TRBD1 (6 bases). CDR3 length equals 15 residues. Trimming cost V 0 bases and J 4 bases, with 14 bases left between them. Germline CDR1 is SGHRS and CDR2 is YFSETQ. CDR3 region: CASSLGPGQIYEQYF. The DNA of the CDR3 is TGCGCCAGCAGCTTGGGTCCCGGACAGATTTACGAGCAGTACTTC. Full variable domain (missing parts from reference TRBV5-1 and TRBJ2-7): KAGVTQTPRYLIKTRGQQVTLSCSPISGHRSVSWYQQTPGQGLQFLFEYFSETQRNKGNFPGRFSGRQFSNSRSEMNVSTLELGDSALYLCASSLGPGQIYEQYFGPGTRLTVT.

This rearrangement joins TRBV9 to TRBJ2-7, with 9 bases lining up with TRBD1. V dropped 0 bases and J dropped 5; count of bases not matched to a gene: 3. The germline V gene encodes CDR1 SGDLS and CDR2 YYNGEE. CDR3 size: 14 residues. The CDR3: CASSVGQGGHEQYF. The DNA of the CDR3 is TGTGCCAGCAGCGTAGGACAGGGGGGTCACGAGCAGTACTTC. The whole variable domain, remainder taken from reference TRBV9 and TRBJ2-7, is DSGVTQTPKHLITATGQRVTLRCSPRSGDLSVYWYQQSLDQGLQFLIQYYNGEERAKGNILERFSAQQFPDLHSELNLSSLELGDSALYFCASSVGQGGHEQYFGPGTRLTVT.

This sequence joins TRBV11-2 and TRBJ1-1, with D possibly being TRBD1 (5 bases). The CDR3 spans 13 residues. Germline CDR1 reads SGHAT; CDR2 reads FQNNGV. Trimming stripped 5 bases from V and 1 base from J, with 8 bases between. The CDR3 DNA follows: TGTGCCAGCAGCCATACAGGGAACACTGAAGCTTTCTTT. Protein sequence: CASSHTGNTEAFF.